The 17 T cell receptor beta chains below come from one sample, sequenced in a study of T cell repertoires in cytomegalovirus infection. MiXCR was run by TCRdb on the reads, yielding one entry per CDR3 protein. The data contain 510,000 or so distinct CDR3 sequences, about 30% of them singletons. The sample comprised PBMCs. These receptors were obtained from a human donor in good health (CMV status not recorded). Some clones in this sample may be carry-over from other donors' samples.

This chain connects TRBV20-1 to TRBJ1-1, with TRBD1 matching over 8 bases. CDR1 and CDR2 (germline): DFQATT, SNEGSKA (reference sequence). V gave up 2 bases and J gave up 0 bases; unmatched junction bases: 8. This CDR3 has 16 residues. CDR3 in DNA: TGCAGTGCTAGACCACAACGGGACAGGCTGAACACTGAAGCTTTCTTT. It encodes CSARPQRDRLNTEAFF.

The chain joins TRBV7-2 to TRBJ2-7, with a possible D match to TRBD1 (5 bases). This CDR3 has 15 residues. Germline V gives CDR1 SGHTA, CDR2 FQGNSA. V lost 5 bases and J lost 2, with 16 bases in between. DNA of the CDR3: TGTGCCAGCAGCAAAAGGGGCATATTCCCCTACGAGCAGTACTTC. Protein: CASSKRGIFPYEQYF. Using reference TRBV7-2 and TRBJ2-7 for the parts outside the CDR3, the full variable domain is GAGVSQSPSNKVTEKGKDVELRCDPISGHTALYWYRQSLGQGLEFLIYFQGNSAPDKSGLPSDRFSAERTGGSVSTLTIQRTQQEDSAVYLCASSKRGIFPYEQYFGPGTRLTVT.

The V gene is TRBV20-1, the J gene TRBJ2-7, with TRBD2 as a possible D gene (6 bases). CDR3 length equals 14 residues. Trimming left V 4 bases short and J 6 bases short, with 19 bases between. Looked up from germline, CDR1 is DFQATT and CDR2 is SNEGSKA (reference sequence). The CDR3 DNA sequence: TGCAGTGCTACCAAATACGGGGGAGACGTCGAGCAGTACGTC. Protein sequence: CSATKYGGDVEQYV.

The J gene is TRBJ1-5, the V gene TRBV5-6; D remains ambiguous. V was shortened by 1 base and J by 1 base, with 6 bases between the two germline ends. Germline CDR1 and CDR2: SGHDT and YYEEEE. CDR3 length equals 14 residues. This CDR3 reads CASSLLASNQPQHF. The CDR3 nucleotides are TGTGCCAGCAGCTTGCTCGCCAGCAATCAGCCCCAGCATTTT.

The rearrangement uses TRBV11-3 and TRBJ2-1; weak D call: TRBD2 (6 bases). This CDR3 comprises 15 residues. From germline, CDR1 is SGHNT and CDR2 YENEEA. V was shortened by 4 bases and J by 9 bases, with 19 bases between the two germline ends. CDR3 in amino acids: CASSSVAEGRGEQFF. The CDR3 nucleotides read TGTGCCAGCAGCTCAGTAGCGGAAGGACGGGGTGAGCAGTTCTTC.

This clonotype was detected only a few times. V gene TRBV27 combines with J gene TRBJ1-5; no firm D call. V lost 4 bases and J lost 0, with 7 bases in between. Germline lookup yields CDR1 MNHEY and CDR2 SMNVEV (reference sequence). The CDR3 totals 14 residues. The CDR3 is CASSSTSSNQPQHF. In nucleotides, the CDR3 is TGTGCCAGCAGTTCGACCAGTAGCAATCAGCCCCAGCATTTT.

Here the CDR3 DNA reads TGTGCCAGCAGCTTAGCGCCCACAGGGGGACGGTACGAGCAGTACGTC. This gives the protein CASSLAPTGGRYEQYV. The chain recombines TRBV7-8 with TRBJ2-7, with 8 bases aligning to TRBD1. The CDR3 contains 16 residues. Unmatched junction bases numbered 8, after V lost 0 bases and J lost 4 bases. Per the germline V gene, CDR1 is SGHVS and CDR2 is FQNEAQ.

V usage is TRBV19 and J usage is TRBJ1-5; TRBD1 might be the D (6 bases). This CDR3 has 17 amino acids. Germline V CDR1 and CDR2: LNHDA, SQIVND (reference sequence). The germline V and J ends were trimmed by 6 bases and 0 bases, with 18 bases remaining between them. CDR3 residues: CASRTQGGRDSNQPQHF. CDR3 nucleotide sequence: TGTGCCAGTAGAACTCAAGGGGGGAGGGATAGCAATCAGCCCCAGCATTTT.

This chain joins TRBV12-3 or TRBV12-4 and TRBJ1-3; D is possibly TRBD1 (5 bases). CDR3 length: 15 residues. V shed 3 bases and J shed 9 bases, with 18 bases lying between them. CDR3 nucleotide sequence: TGTGCCAGCAGTTTTAGGTCCCGGGGGGAATCCACCATATATTTT. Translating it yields CASSFRSRGESTIYF.

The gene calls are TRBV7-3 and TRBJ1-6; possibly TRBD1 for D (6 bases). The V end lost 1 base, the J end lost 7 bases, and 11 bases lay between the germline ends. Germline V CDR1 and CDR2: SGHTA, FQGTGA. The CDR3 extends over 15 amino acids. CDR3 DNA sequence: TGTGCCAGCAGCTTAATGGGGGGGCAGAATTCACCCCTCCACTTT. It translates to CASSLMGGQNSPLHF.

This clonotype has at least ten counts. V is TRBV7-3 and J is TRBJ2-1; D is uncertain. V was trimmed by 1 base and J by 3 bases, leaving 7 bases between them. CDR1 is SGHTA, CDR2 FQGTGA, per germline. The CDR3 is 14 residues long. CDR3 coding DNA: TGTGCCAGCAGCTTAAACAACGTCTACAATGAGCAGTTCTTC. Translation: CASSLNNVYNEQFF.

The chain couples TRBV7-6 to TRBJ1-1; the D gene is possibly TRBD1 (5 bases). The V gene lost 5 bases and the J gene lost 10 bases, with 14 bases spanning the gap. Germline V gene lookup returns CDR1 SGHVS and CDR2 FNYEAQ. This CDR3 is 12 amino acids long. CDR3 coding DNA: TGTGCCAGCAGCCTAGGGGATTTGGGAGCTTTCTTT. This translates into CASSLGDLGAFF.

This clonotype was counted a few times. CDR3 nucleotides: TGTGCCAGCAGATTTGGAAGGACCTACGAGCAGTACGTC. This codes for CASRFGRTYEQYV. This chain connects TRBV6-2 or TRBV6-3 to TRBJ2-7; D is uncertain. Trimming removed 6 bases at V and 2 bases at J, with 11 bases between. The V gene's germline CDR1 is MNHEY and CDR2 SVGEGT. This CDR3 is 13 amino acids long.

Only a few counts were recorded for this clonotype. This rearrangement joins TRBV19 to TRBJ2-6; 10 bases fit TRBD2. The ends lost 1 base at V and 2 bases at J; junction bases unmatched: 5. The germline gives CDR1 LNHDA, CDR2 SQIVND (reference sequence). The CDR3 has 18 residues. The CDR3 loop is CASSIGAGGPTGANVLTF. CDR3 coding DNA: TGTGCCAGTAGTATAGGAGCGGGAGGGCCGACTGGGGCCAACGTCCTGACTTTC. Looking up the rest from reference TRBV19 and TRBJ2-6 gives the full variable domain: DGGITQSPKYLFRKEGQNVTLSCEQNLNHDAMYWYRQDPGQGLRLIYYSQIVNDFQKGDIAEGYSVSREKKESFPLTVTSAQKNPTAFYLCASSIGAGGPTGANVLTFGAGSRLTVL.

The CDR3 coding sequence is TGTGCCAGCAGCCGCGGGACAGCCATCTCTGGAAACACCATATATTTT. This translates into CASSRGTAISGNTIYF. The V and J genes are TRBV3-1 and TRBJ1-3; 7 positions agree with TRBD1. Looked up from germline, CDR1 is LGHDT and CDR2 is YNNKEL (reference sequence). This CDR3 spans 16 amino acids. With 4 bases clipped from V and 0 bases from J, the junction kept 6 bases outside the gene matches.

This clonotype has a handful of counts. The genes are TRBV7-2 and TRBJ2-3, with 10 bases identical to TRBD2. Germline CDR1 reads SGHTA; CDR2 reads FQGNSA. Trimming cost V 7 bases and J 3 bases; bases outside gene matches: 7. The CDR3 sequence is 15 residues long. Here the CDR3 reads CASTLAGASTDTQYF. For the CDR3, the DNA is TGTGCCAGCACGCTAGCGGGAGCGTCAACAGATACGCAGTATTTT.

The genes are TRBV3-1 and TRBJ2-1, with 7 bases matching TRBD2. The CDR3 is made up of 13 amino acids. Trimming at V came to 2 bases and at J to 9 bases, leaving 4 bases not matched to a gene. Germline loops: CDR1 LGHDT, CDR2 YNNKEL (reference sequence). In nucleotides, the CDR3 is TGTGCCAGCAGCCAACGACTAGCACCTGAGCAGTTCTTC. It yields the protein CASSQRLAPEQFF.